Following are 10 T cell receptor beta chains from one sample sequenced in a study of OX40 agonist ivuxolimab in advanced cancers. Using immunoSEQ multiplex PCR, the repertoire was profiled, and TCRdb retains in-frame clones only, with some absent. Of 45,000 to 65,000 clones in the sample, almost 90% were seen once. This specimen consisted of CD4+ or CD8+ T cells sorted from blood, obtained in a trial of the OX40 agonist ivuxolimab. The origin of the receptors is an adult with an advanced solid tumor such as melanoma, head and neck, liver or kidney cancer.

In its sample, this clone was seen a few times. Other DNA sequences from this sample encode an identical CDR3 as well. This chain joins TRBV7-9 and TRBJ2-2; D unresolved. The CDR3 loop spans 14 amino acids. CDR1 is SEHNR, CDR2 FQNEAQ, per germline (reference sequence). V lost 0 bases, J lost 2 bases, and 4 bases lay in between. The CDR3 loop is CASSLAGNTGELFF. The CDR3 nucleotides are TGTGCCAGCAGCTTAGCCGGTAACACCGGGGAGCTGTTTTTT.

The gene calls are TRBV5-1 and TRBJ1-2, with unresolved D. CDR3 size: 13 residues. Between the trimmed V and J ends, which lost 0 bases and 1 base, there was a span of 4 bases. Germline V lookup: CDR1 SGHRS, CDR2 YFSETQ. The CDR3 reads CASSLDRNYGYTF. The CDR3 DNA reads TGCGCCAGCAGCTTGGACCGTAACTATGGCTACACCTTC.

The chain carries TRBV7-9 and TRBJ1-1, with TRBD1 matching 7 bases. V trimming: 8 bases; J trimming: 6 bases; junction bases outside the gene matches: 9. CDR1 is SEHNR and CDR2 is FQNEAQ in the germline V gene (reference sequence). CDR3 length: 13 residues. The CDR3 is CASGTQGGPEAFF. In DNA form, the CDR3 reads TGTGCCAGCGGTACTCAGGGGGGCCCTGAAGCTTTCTTT.

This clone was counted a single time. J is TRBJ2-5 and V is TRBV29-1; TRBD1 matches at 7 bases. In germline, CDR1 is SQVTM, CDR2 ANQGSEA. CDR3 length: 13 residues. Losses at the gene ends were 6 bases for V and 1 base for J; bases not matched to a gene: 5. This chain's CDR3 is CSVGQSPQETQYF. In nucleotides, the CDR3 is TGCAGCGTGGGACAGAGTCCCCAAGAGACCCAGTACTTC.

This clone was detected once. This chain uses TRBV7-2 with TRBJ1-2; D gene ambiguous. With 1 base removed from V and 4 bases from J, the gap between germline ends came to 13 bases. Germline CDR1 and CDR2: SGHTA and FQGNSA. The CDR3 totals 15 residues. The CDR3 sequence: CASSLVLISIYGYTF. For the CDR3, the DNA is TGTGCCAGCAGCTTAGTTCTGATTTCTATCTATGGCTACACCTTC.

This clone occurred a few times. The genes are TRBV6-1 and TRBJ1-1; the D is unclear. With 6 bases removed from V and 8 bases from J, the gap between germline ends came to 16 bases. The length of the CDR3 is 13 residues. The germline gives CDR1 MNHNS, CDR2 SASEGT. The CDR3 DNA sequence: TGTGCCAGCAGCCCCAGTTTACAGACAGAAGCTTTCTTT. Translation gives CASSPSLQTEAFF.

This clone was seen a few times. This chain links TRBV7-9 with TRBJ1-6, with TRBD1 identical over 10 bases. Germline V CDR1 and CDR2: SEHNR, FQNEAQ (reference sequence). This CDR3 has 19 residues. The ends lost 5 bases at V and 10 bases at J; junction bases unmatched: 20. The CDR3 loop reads CASSESPGTGDFLESPLHF. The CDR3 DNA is TGTGCCAGCAGCGAAAGCCCCGGGACAGGGGATTTTCTAGAGTCACCCCTCCACTTT.

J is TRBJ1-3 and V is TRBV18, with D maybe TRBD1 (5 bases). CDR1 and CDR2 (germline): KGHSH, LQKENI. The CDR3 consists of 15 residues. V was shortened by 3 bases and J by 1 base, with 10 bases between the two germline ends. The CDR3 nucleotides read TGTGCCAGCTCACCTACTCAGGGATCTGGAAACACCATATATTTT. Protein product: CASSPTQGSGNTIYF.

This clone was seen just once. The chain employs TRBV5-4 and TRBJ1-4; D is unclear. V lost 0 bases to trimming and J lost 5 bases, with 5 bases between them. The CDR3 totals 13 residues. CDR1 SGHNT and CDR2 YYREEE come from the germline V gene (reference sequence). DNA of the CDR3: TGTGCCAGCAGCTTGGGGACCAATGAAAAACTGTTTTTT. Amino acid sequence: CASSLGTNEKLFF.

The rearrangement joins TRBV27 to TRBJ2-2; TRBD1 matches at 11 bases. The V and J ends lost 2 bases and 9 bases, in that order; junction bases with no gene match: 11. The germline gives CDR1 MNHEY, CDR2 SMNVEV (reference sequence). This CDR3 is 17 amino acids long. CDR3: CASSLARSGQGARELFF. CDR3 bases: TGTGCCAGCAGTTTAGCCCGGAGTGGACAGGGGGCTAGGGAGCTGTTTTTT.